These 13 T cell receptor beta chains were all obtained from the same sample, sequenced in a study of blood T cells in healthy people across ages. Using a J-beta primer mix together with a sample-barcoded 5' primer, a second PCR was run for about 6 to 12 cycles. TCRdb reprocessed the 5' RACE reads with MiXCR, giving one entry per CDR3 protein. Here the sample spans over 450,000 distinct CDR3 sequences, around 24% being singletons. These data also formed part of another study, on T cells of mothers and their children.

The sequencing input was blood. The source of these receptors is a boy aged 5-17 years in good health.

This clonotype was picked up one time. As DNA, the CDR3 is TGTGCCAGCAGGGGGGACAGGGATGGCTACACCTTC. Translation gives CASRGDRDGYTF. V is TRBV2 and J is TRBJ1-2; 9 nucleotides match TRBD1. The CDR3 length is 12 residues. With V trimmed by 6 bases and J by 6 bases, 2 bases remained unmatched. The V gene's germline CDR1 is SNHLY and CDR2 FYNNEI.

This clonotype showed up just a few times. CDR3 DNA sequence: TGCAGCGTTCCAGGGGCCTCTGGAAACACCATATATTTT. Its protein product is CSVPGASGNTIYF. This chain uses TRBV29-1 with TRBJ1-3; tentatively, D is TRBD1 (6 bases). The CDR3 covers 13 residues. CDR1 is SQVTM and CDR2 is ANQGSEA in the germline V gene. V shed 5 bases and J shed 0 bases, with 8 bases lying between them. The full variable domain, in which reference TRBV29-1 and TRBJ1-3 provide the parts outside the CDR3, is SAVISQKPSRDICQRGTSLTIQCQVDSQVTMMFWYRQQPGQSLTLIATANQGSEATYESGFVIDKFPISRPNLTFSTLTVSNMSPEDSSIYLCSVPGASGNTIYFGEGSWLTVV.

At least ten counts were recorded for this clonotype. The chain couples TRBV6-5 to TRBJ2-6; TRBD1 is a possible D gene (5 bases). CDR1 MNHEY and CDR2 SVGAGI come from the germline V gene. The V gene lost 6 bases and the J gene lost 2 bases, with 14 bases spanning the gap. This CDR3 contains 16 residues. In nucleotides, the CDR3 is TGTGCCAGCAGCACGGCCAGGGATGCTGGGGCCAACGTCCTGACTTTC. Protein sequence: CASSTARDAGANVLTF.

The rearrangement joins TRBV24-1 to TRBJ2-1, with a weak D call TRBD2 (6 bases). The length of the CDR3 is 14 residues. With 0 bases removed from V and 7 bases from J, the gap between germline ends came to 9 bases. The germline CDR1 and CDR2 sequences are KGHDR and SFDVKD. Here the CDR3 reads CATSDLGRDNEQFF. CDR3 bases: TGTGCCACCAGTGATTTGGGGCGGGATAATGAGCAGTTCTTC.

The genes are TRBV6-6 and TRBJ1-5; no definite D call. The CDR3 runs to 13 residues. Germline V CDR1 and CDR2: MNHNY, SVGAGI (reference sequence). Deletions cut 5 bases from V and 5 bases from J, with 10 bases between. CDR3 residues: CASSDHNDQPQHF. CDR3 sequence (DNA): TGTGCCAGCAGTGATCATAACGATCAGCCCCAGCATTTT.

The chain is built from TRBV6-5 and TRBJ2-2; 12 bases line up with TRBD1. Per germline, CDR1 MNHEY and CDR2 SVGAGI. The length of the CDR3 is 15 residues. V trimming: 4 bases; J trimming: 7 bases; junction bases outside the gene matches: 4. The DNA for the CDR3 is TGTGCCAGCAGTTGGGACAGGGGGCAAGTCGGGGAGCTGTTTTTT. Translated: CASSWDRGQVGELFF.

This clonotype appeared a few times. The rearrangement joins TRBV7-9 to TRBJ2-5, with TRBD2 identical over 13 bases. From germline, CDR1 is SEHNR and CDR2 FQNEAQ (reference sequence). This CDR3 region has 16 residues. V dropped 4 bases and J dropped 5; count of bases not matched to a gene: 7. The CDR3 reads CASSSGLAGTGETQYF. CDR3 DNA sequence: TGTGCCAGCAGCTCGGGACTAGCGGGAACTGGTGAGACCCAGTACTTC.

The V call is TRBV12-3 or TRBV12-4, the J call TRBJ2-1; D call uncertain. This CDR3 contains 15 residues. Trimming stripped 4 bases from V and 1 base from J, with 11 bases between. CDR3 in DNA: TGTGCCAGCAGTTCCCGGTCGATTTCCTACAATGAGCAGTTCTTC. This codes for CASSSRSISYNEQFF.

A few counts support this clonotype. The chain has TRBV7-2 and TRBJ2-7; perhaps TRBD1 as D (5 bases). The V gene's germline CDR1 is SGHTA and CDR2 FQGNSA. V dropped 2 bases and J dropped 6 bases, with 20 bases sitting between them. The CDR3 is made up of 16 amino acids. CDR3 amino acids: CASSLNPAAGWGEQYF. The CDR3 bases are TGTGCCAGCAGCTTAAACCCCGCGGCAGGGTGGGGCGAGCAGTACTTC.

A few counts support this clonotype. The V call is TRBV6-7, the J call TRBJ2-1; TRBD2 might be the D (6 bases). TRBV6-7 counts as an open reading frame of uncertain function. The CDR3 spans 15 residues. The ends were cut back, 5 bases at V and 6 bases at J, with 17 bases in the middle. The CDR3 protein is CASSLGGTVGNEQFF. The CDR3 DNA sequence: TGTGCCAGCAGTCTTGGGGGGACCGTGGGCAATGAGCAGTTCTTC.

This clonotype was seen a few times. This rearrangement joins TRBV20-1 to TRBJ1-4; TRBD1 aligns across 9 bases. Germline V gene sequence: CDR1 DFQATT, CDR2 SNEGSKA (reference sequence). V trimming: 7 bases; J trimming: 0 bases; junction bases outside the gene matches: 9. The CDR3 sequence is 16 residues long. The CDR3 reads CSVREGQGATNEKLFF. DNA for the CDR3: TGCAGTGTTAGGGAGGGACAGGGTGCAACTAATGAAAAACTGTTTTTT.

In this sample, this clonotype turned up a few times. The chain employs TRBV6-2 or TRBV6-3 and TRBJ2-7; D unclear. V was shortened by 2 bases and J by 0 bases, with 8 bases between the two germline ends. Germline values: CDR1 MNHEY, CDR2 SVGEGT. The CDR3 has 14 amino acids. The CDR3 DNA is TGTGCCAGCAGTTACGGGTTATCCTCCTACGAGCAGTACTTC. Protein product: CASSYGLSSYEQYF.

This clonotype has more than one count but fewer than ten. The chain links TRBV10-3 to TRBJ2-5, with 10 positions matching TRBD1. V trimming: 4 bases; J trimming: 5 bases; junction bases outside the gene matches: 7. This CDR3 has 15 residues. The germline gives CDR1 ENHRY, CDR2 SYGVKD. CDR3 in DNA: TGTGCCATCAGTGGCTACGACAGGGGGCGGGAGACCCAGTACTTC. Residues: CAISGYDRGRETQYF.